This T cell receptor (beta chain) comes out of a study of OX40 agonist ivuxolimab in advanced cancers. Study as a whole: Patients enrolled in dose escalation were diagnosed with hepatocellular carcinoma, melanoma, renal cell or head and neck cancer. Three dose-escalation patients had partial responses: one with hepatocellular carcinoma and two with cutaneous melanoma.

To note about this clone: Its antigen is unidentified.

Assay: immunoSEQ multiplex PCR; the TCRdb copy retains only in-frame clones and omits some. The data hold about 80,000 clones, with roughly 87% observed a single time. Germline-derived CDR1 and CDR2 are KGHSH and LQKENI. V lost 3 bases and J lost 3, with 12 bases in between. CDR3 length: 14 amino acids. Study outcomes and limitations: The specificity for antigen of the expanded peripheral T cells was not determined.

V and J are TRBV18 and TRBJ2-7; weak D call: TRBD1 (6 bases). This receptor was obtained from an adult with an advanced solid tumor such as melanoma, head and neck, liver or kidney cancer. Sequenced here: CD4+ or CD8+ T cells sorted from blood, sampled in a trial of the OX40 agonist ivuxolimab. The CDR3 DNA follows: TGTGCCAGCTCACCTTCGGACAGACACTACGAGCAGTACGTC. It translates to CASSPSDRHYEQYV.